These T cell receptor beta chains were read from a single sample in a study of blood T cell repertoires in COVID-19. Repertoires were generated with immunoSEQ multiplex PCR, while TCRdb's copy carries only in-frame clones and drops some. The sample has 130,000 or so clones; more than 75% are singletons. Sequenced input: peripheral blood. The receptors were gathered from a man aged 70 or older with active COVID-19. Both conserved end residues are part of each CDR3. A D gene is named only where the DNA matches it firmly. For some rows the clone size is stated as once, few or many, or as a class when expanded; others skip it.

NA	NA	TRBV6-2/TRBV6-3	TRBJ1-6	CASSYDGEQDTSSPLHF	TGTGCCAGCAGTTACGATGGAGAGCAGGACACCTCCTCACCCCTCCACTTT
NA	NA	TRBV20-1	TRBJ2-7	CSASIGGTPYF	TGCAGTGCTTCTATTGGCGGGACTCCCTACTTC
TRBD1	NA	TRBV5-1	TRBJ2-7	CASSLAPRGQGGEQYF	TGCGCCAGCAGCTTGGCCCCTCGGGGACAGGGGGGCGAGCAGTACTTC
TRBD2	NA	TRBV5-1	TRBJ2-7	CASSLGGLAAYGQQYF	TGCGCCAGCAGCTTGGGGGGACTAGCGGCCTATGGACAGCAGTACTTC
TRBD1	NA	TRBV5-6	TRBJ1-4	CASSPGQGIGNEKLFF	TGTGCCAGCAGCCCGGGACAGGGGATCGGTAATGAAAAACTGTTTTTT
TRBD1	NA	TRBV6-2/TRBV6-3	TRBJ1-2	CASSYSGTGGLYGYTF	TGTGCCAGCAGTTACTCCGGGACAGGGGGCCTGTATGGCTACACCTTC
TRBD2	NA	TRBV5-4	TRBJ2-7	CASSPGTSDSYEQYF	TGTGCCAGCAGCCCCGGGACTAGCGACTCCTACGAGCAGTACTTC
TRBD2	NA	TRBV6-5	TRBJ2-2	CASSSSGGELFF	TGTGCCAGCAGTTCTAGCGGCGGAGAGCTGTTTTTT
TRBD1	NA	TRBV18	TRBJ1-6	CASSPPGTGGSPLHF	TGTGCCAGCTCACCGCCCGGGACAGGGGGGTCACCCCTCCACTTT
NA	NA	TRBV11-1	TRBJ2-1	CASSLAREDEQFF	TGTGCCAGCAGCTTAGCGAGGGAGGATGAGCAGTTCTTC
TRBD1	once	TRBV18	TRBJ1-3	CASSPETGRNTIYF	TGTGCCAGCTCTCCTGAGACAGGGCGAAACACCATATATTTT
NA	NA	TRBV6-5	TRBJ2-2	CASSYSSRADTGELFF	TGTGCCAGCAGTTACTCTAGCAGGGCTGACACCGGGGAGCTGTTTTTT
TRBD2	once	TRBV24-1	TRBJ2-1	CATSDFPGRGNEQFF	TGTGCCACCAGTGATTTTCCCGGGAGGGGTAATGAGCAGTTCTTC
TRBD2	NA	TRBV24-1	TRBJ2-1	CATSSLAGGGVYNEQFF	TGTGCCACCAGTAGTCTAGCGGGAGGAGGGGTATACAATGAGCAGTTCTTC
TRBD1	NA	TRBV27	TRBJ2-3	CASSFDRGSDTQYF	TGTGCCAGCAGTTTCGACAGGGGTTCGGATACGCAGTATTTT
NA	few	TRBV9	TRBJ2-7	CASSVAGASYEQYF	TGTGCCAGCAGCGTAGCAGGGGCCTCCTACGAGCAGTACTTC
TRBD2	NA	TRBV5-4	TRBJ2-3	CASSQGREAGTQYF	TGTGCCAGCAGCCAGGGGCGGGAGGCCGGTACGCAGTATTTT
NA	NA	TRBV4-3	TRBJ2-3	CASSQRASSSSTDTQYF	TGCGCCAGCAGCCAGAGAGCTAGCTCCTCTAGCACAGATACGCAGTATTTT
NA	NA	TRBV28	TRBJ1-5	CASRKAGGPNQPQHF	TGTGCCAGCCGTAAGGCGGGCGGACCCAATCAGCCCCAGCATTTT
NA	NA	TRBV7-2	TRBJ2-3	CASSLMGADTQYF	TGTGCCAGCAGCTTAATGGGGGCGGATACGCAGTATTTT
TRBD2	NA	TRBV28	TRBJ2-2	CASSLLSGRAQAGELFF	TGTGCCAGCAGTTTGCTTAGCGGGAGGGCCCAAGCCGGGGAGCTGTTTTTT
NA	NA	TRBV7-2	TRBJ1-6	CASSNAQGNSPLHF	TGTGCCAGCAGCAATGCCCAGGGGAATTCACCCCTCCACTTT
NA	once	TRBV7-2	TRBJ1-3	CASSLGGGPSGNTIYF	TGTGCCAGCAGCTTAGGGGGGGGGCCCTCTGGAAACACCATATATTTT
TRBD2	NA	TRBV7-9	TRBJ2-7	CASSLTAGLAEGEQYF	TGTGCCAGCAGCTTGACCGCGGGACTAGCCGAGGGCGAGCAGTACTTC
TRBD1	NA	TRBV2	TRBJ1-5	CASSARWGQGSGNQPQHF	TGTGCCAGCAGTGCCCGATGGGGACAGGGGTCGGGCAATCAGCCCCAGCATTTT
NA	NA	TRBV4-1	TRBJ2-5	CASSQDIAASRETQYF	TGCGCCAGCAGCCAAGATATAGCGGCCTCAAGAGAGACCCAGTACTTC
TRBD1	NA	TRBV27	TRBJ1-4	CASRPQHRGDREKLFF	TGTGCCAGCAGACCCCAACACAGGGGGGATCGTGAAAAACTGTTTTTT
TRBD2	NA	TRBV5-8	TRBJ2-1	CASSLWSGGDEQFF	TGTGCCAGCAGCTTGTGGTCCGGGGGGGATGAGCAGTTCTTC
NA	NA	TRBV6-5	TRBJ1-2	CASRGSSLKGYTF	TGTGCCAGCAGGGGGAGTAGTTTGAAGGGCTACACCTTC
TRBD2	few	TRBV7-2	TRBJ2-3	CASSLAGGGADTQYF	TGTGCCAGCAGCCTAGCGGGAGGAGGGGCAGATACGCAGTATTTT
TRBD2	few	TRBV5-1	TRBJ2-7	CASSFQPGLAGEGGRDEQYF	TGCGCCAGCAGCTTCCAACCCGGACTAGCGGGAGAGGGGGGAAGAGACGAGCAGTACTTC
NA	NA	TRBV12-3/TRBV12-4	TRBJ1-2	CASRLQVSYGYTF	TGTGCCAGCAGACTGCAAGTTTCCTATGGCTACACCTTC
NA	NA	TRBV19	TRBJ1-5	CASSKGSNQPQHF	TGTGCCAGTAGTAAGGGGAGCAATCAGCCCCAGCATTTT
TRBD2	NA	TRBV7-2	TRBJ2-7	CASSSPGLAGGGYEQYF	TGTGCCAGCAGCTCCCCGGGACTAGCGGGAGGCGGATACGAGCAGTACTTC
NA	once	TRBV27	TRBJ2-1	CASSGFSLKDEQFF	TGTGCCAGCTCGGGATTTTCTCTCAAGGATGAGCAGTTCTTC
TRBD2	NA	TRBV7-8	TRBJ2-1	CASSLAPGLAGGYNEQFF	TGTGCCAGCAGCTTAGCTCCGGGACTAGCGGGAGGTTACAATGAGCAGTTCTTC
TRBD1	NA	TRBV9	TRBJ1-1	CASTRTGLNTEAFF	TGTGCCAGCACCCGGACAGGCCTGAACACTGAAGCTTTCTTT
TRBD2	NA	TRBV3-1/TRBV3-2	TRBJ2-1	CASSLLAGAGNEQFF	TGTGCCAGCAGCCTACTAGCGGGAGCGGGGAATGAGCAGTTCTTC
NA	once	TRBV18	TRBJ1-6	CASSPQSSYNSPLHF	TGTGCCAGCTCACCACAGAGCTCCTATAATTCACCCCTCCACTTT
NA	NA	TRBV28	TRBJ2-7	CASSPPPRTASYEQYF	TGTGCCAGCAGTCCTCCACCACGGACAGCCTCCTACGAGCAGTACTTC
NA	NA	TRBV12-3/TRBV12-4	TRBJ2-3	CASTLSEDTQYF	TGTGCCAGCACCTTGAGCGAGGATACGCAGTATTTT
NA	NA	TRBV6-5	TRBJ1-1	CASTLQLRNTEAFF	TGTGCCAGCACCCTACAGTTACGGAACACTGAAGCTTTCTTT